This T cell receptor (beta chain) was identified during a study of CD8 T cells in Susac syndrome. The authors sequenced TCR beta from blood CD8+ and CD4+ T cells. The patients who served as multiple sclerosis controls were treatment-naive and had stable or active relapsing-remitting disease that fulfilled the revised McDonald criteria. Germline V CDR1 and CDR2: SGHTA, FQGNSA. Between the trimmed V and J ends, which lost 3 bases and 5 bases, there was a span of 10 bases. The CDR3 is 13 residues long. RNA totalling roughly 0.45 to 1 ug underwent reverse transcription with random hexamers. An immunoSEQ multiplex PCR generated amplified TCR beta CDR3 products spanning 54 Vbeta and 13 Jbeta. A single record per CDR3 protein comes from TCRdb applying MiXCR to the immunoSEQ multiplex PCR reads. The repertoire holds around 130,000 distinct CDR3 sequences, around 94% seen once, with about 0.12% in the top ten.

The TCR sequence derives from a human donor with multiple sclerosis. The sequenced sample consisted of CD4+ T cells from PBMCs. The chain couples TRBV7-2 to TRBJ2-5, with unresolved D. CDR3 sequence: CASSFVVGETQYF. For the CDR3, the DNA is TGTGCCAGCAGCTTTGTCGTAGGGGAGACCCAGTACTTC.